The 28 T cell receptor beta chains given below trace back to one sample, sequenced in a study of T cells in Graves' hyperthyroidism and ophthalmopathy. Amplified TCR beta CDR3 regions came from RNA transcripts. First-round RT-PCR of the TCR CDR3 relied on the HTBI primer set. TCRdb re-analysed the multiplex PCR reads in MiXCR, keeping a single row per CDR3 protein. The table records 360,000 or so distinct CDR3 sequences, 15% to 20% of them present only once. The sample consisted of blood. All receptors derive from a woman younger than 30 with Graves' hyperthyroidism.

This clonotype came up a few times. The rearrangement links TRBV7-9 to TRBJ2-5; 7 bases agree with TRBD2. V lost 4 bases and J lost 5; bases outside the gene matches: 7. The CDR3 length is 14 residues. Germline CDR1 is SEHNR and CDR2 is FQNEAQ (reference sequence). As DNA, the CDR3 is TGTGCCAGCAGCTCCGACGGGGGGACGGAGACCCAGTACTTC. It translates to CASSSDGGTETQYF.

There are many counts of this clonotype. The chain uses TRBV13 and TRBJ2-7, with 8 nucleotides matching TRBD2. CDR1 and CDR2 (germline): PRHDT, FYEKMQ (reference sequence). The CDR3 spans 14 residues. With 4 bases clipped from V and 5 bases from J, the junction kept 7 bases outside the gene matches. CDR3 protein: CASSSGTSIDEQYF. For the CDR3, the DNA is TGTGCCAGCAGCTCCGGGACTAGTATCGACGAGCAGTACTTC.

This clonotype has ten or more counts. The V gene is TRBV11-2, the J gene TRBJ2-7; no clear D gene. The CDR3 loop spans 14 amino acids. Germline V gene sequence: CDR1 SGHAT, CDR2 FQNNGV. V lost 8 bases and J lost 0, with 14 bases in between. DNA for the CDR3: TGTGCCAGCTCTCGAATACCCTCCTCCTACGAGCAGTACTTC. Its protein product is CASSRIPSSYEQYF. The variable domain in full, with the rest retrieved from reference TRBV11-2 and TRBJ2-7, is EAGVAQSPRYKIIEKRQSVAFWCNPISGHATLYWYQQILGQGPKLLIQFQNNGVVDDSQLPKDRFSAERLKGVDSTLKIQPAKLEDSAVYLCASSRIPSSYEQYFGPGTRLTVT.

In its sample, this clonotype was seen many times. This chain links TRBV25-1 with TRBJ2-3; D is undetermined. Germline loops: CDR1 MGHDK, CDR2 SYGVNS. CDR3 length: 13 amino acids. V was trimmed by 6 bases and J by 0 bases, leaving 7 bases between them. CDR3 amino acids: CASRTGSTDTQYF. DNA for the CDR3: TGTGCCAGCAGGACGGGCAGCACAGATACGCAGTATTTT.

This clonotype was recorded many times. The V and J genes are TRBV20-1 and TRBJ1-5; no reliable D call. This CDR3 has 16 residues. The germline V and J ends were trimmed by 3 bases and 11 bases, with 26 bases remaining between them. Germline V CDR1 and CDR2: DFQATT, SNEGSKA (reference sequence). CDR3 sequence: CSASPPSVSTGLTQHF. DNA of the CDR3: TGCAGTGCTAGCCCGCCTTCTGTTTCGACCGGATTGACCCAGCATTTT.

This clonotype was counted ten times or more. Here the CDR3 reads CASSEPGTATYEQYF. The CDR3 coding sequence is TGTGCCAGCAGTGAGCCCGGGACTGCAACCTACGAGCAGTACTTC. The chain carries TRBV6-1 and TRBJ2-7; a possible D gene is TRBD2 (6 bases). This CDR3 has 15 residues. CDR1 and CDR2 (germline): MNHNS, SASEGT. V was shortened by 3 bases and J by 2 bases, with 14 bases between the two germline ends.

This clonotype occurred many times. The chain links TRBV2 to TRBJ1-2; D remains ambiguous. Looked up from germline, CDR1 is SNHLY and CDR2 is FYNNEI. V lost 2 bases to trimming and J lost 6 bases, with 13 bases between them. CDR3 length equals 14 residues. The CDR3 nucleotides read TGTGCCAGCAGTGAATTCGGTAAAGGCGATGGCTACACCTTC. Translation: CASSEFGKGDGYTF. Looking up the rest from reference TRBV2 and TRBJ1-2 gives the full variable domain: EPEVTQTPSHQVTQMGQEVILRCVPISNHLYFYWYRQILGQKVEFLVSFYNNEISEKSEIFDDQFSVERPDGSNFTLKIRSTKLEDSAMYFCASSEFGKGDGYTFGSGTRLTVV.

This clonotype has ten or more counts. This rearrangement joins TRBV2 to TRBJ2-3; 8 bases are a match to TRBD1. The length of the CDR3 is 13 residues. CDR1 is SNHLY and CDR2 is FYNNEI in the germline V gene. Germline trimming cut 10 bases from V and 5 bases from J; bases unmatched to any gene: 8. CDR3 DNA: TGTGCCAAAGAGACAGGGGCTAGAGATACGCAGTATTTT. The encoded protein is CAKETGARDTQYF.

This clonotype has only a few counts. This may come from a read error, since a much larger clone is one base off. The J gene is TRBJ1-1, the V gene TRBV6-1; TRBD1 aligns across 11 bases. The CDR3 consists of 13 residues. The germline V gene encodes CDR1 MNHNS and CDR2 SASEGT. The CDR3 sequence is CASRDRGLTEACF. The CDR3 region has the DNA TGTGCCAGCAGGGACAGGGGGCTTACTGAAGCTTGCTTT.

This clonotype was seen ten or more times. V gene TRBV29-1 combines with J gene TRBJ2-7, with D possibly being TRBD1 (6 bases). The germline V gene has CDR1 SQVTM and CDR2 ANQGSEA. The ends were cut back, 4 bases at V and 1 base at J, with 11 bases in the middle. CDR3 length: 13 residues. CDR3 coding DNA: TGCAGCGTTGTAGGACAGTCTTCCTACGAGCAGTACTTC. Translation: CSVVGQSSYEQYF.

In this sample, this clonotype turned up many times. The chain recombines TRBV28 with TRBJ2-7; D remains unclear. Germline V gene lookup returns CDR1 MDHEN and CDR2 SYDVKM. The CDR3 loop spans 11 amino acids. The V end was cut by 4 bases, the J end by 7 bases, with 8 bases between. CDR3 DNA sequence: TGTGCCAGCAGTTCACACTGGGAGCAGTACTTC. Encoded protein: CASSSHWEQYF.

Only a few counts were recorded for this clonotype. This chain connects TRBV25-1 to TRBJ2-7, with TRBD1 identical over 9 bases. Germline CDR1 reads MGHDK; CDR2 reads SYGVNS. Trimming cost V 3 bases and J 4 bases; bases outside gene matches: 10. CDR3 size: 16 residues. CDR3: CASSEIRIGTGYEQYF. CDR3 DNA: TGTGCCAGCAGTGAGATCAGAATAGGGACAGGGTACGAGCAGTACTTC.

The rearrangement joins TRBV2 to TRBJ1-2; D gene unclear. V lost 6 bases and J 2 bases, leaving 10 bases between the germline ends. The CDR3 sequence is 13 residues long. Germline CDR1 is SNHLY and CDR2 is FYNNEI. CDR3 region: CASSGSANYGYTF. CDR3 in DNA: TGTGCCAGCAGCGGCAGCGCCAACTATGGCTACACCTTC. The entire variable domain, with the rest obtained from reference TRBV2 and TRBJ1-2, is as follows: EPEVTQTPSHQVTQMGQEVILRCVPISNHLYFYWYRQILGQKVEFLVSFYNNEISEKSEIFDDQFSVERPDGSNFTLKIRSTKLEDSAMYFCASSGSANYGYTFGSGTRLTVV.

For this clonotype: With a much larger clone just one base away, this may be a read error. V usage is TRBV11-2 and J usage is TRBJ2-5; 7 bases agree with TRBD2. The germline V gene encodes CDR1 SGHAT and CDR2 FQNNGV. The J segment lost 1 base and the V segment lost 5 bases, leaving 7 bases of the junction unmatched. The CDR3 contains 15 residues. The CDR3 region is CASSGGRGVQETQYF. The CDR3 DNA reads TGTGCCAGCAGCGGGGGACGGGGGGTCCAAGAGACCCAGTACTTC.

This clonotype occurred many times. Lacking the conserved final phenylalanine or tryptophan, this CDR3 likely reflects a read error. This chain joins TRBV6-4 and TRBJ2-6, with D maybe TRBD1 (5 bases). V was shortened by 2 bases and J by 2 bases, with 7 bases between the two germline ends. Germline V gene sequence: CDR1 MRHNA, CDR2 SNTAGT. The CDR3 totals 15 residues. In nucleotides, the CDR3 is TGTGCCAGCAGTGACGTGGGGCCTGGGGCCAACGTCCTGACTCTC. Protein: CASSDVGPGANVLTL.

This clonotype showed up many times. The genes are TRBV2 and TRBJ2-5; D is perhaps TRBD1 (6 bases). The length of the CDR3 is 15 residues. V was shortened by 7 bases and J by 4 bases, with 19 bases between the two germline ends. CDR1 and CDR2 (germline): SNHLY, FYNNEI. CDR3 sequence: CASNTGSGAGETQYF. DNA for the CDR3: TGTGCCAGCAATACAGGGTCTGGGGCTGGAGAGACCCAGTACTTC. Drawing the rest from reference TRBV2 and TRBJ2-5, the complete variable domain is EPEVTQTPSHQVTQMGQEVILRCVPISNHLYFYWYRQILGQKVEFLVSFYNNEISEKSEIFDDQFSVERPDGSNFTLKIRSTKLEDSAMYFCASNTGSGAGETQYFGPGTRLLVL.

This clonotype occurred many times. This chain links TRBV18 with TRBJ1-1; no clear D. Germline assignment: CDR1 KGHSH and CDR2 LQKENI. Trimming stripped 5 bases from V and 3 bases from J, with 16 bases between. The CDR3 has 15 amino acids. The CDR3 here is CASSKDGGGDTEAFF. Written as DNA, the CDR3 is TGTGCCAGCTCAAAAGACGGTGGTGGGGACACTGAAGCTTTCTTT.

This clonotype was observed a handful of times. This chain joins TRBV11-2 and TRBJ2-7; 7 bases match TRBD1. Losses at the gene ends were 4 bases for V and 3 bases for J; bases not matched to a gene: 6. The V gene's germline CDR1 is SGHAT and CDR2 FQNNGV. CDR3 length: 14 amino acids. The CDR3 loop reads CASSYGAGGYEQYF. CDR3 DNA sequence: TGTGCCAGCAGCTACGGGGCAGGGGGCTACGAGCAGTACTTC.

This clonotype was picked up a small number of times. The chain recombines TRBV3-1 with TRBJ2-3, with 9 positions matching TRBD2. The V gene's germline CDR1 is LGHDT and CDR2 YNNKEL (reference sequence). The V gene end was trimmed by 5 bases and the J gene end by 0 bases; junction bases not matched to a gene: 0. The CDR3 is made up of 14 amino acids. CDR3 coding DNA: TGTGCCAGCAGCACTAGCGGGAGCACAGATACGCAGTATTTT. It translates to CASSTSGSTDTQYF.

This clonotype was observed at least ten times. The V gene is TRBV11-1, the J gene TRBJ1-1, with unresolved D. Trimming cost V 7 bases and J 3 bases, with 18 bases left between them. Germline V gives CDR1 SGHAT, CDR2 FQDESV (reference sequence). This CDR3 has 15 amino acids. This chain's CDR3 is CASTGREVWYTEAFF. CDR3 DNA: TGTGCCAGCACCGGCCGGGAGGTGTGGTACACTGAAGCTTTCTTT.

This clonotype was detected ten times or more. V usage is TRBV28 and J usage is TRBJ1-1; D not resolved. CDR1 is MDHEN, CDR2 SYDVKM, per germline. The CDR3 is 15 residues long. V was shortened by 4 bases and J by 0 bases, with 12 bases between the two germline ends. CDR3 nucleotides: TGTGCCAGCAGTTCCCCACGGAGAATGAACACTGAAGCTTTCTTT. Translated: CASSSPRRMNTEAFF.

This clonotype was observed at least ten times. The V gene is TRBV5-1, the J gene TRBJ2-7; the D gene could be TRBD1 or TRBD2 (6 bases each). The germline CDR1 and CDR2 sequences are SGHRS and YFSETQ. The CDR3 consists of 17 residues. The ends were cut back, 4 bases at V and 4 bases at J, with 24 bases in the middle. The CDR3 coding sequence is TGCGCCAGCAGCCATGGACAGTCTCTCTCGGGGGTATACGAGCAGTACTTC. This sequence encodes CASSHGQSLSGVYEQYF.

In this sample, this clonotype turned up many times. The V and J genes are TRBV20-1 and TRBJ1-1; D call uncertain. The CDR3 spans 12 residues. V shed 5 bases and J shed 1 base, with 8 bases lying between them. The germline V gene encodes CDR1 DFQATT and CDR2 SNEGSKA (reference sequence). CDR3 loop: CSAWARNTEAFF. The CDR3 coding sequence is TGCAGTGCTTGGGCCAGGAACACTGAAGCTTTCTTT.

This clonotype was observed many times. The V and J genes are TRBV18 and TRBJ2-5, with D perhaps matching TRBD2 (5 bases). V lost 8 bases, J lost 4 bases, and 17 bases lay in between. Germline CDR1 reads KGHSH; CDR2 reads LQKENI. The CDR3 length is 14 residues. CDR3 bases: TGTGCCAGCCAGTCAATCCTAGAGGGAGAGACCCAGTACTTC. This encodes CASQSILEGETQYF.

This clonotype was recorded at least ten times. The chain carries TRBV28 and TRBJ1-2, with D unresolved. The CDR3 consists of 13 residues. V was cut by 7 bases and J by 4 bases, with 13 bases left in between. Germline CDR1 is MDHEN and CDR2 is SYDVKM. This CDR3 is CASISSVLYGYTF. CDR3 nucleotides: TGTGCCAGCATTTCTTCGGTCCTCTATGGCTACACCTTC.

The gene calls are TRBV7-8 and TRBJ1-4, with 9 bases matching TRBD1. Germline V gene lookup returns CDR1 SGHVS and CDR2 FQNEAQ. V trimming: 5 bases; J trimming: 8 bases; junction bases outside the gene matches: 9. This CDR3 region has 15 residues. CDR3 DNA: TGTGCCAGCAGCCCAAGGGCACAGGGGGCGGAAAAACTGTTTTTT. This codes for CASSPRAQGAEKLFF. Full variable domain (rest looked up from reference TRBV7-8 and TRBJ1-4): GAGVSQSPRYKVAKRGQDVALRCDPISGHVSLFWYQQALGQGPEFLTYFQNEAQLDKSGLPSDRFFAERPEGSVSTLKIQRTQQEDSAVYLCASSPRAQGAEKLFFGSGTQLSVL.

Many counts were recorded for this clonotype. The V call is TRBV29-1, the J call TRBJ1-2; 8 nucleotides align to TRBD1. The CDR3 runs to 14 residues. Germline V gene lookup returns CDR1 SQVTM and CDR2 ANQGSEA. Germline trimming cut 8 bases from V and 0 bases from J; bases unmatched to any gene: 8. For the CDR3, the DNA is TGCAGCATCGGACAGGGCCCAGCTAACTATGGCTACACCTTC. Its protein product is CSIGQGPANYGYTF.

This clonotype occurred many times. In this CDR3 the conserved last residue, phenylalanine or tryptophan, is missing, so a read error is likely. This chain connects TRBV10-1 to TRBJ1-5, with D possibly being TRBD1 (5 bases). V was shortened by 9 bases and J by 7 bases, with 10 bases between the two germline ends. Germline V gives CDR1 WNHNN, CDR2 SYGVQD (reference sequence). The length of the CDR3 is 11 residues. CDR3 in DNA: TGCGCCAGGACTAGGGGCCAGCCCCAGCATTGT. It is translated as CARTRGQPQHC.